This TCR beta chain derives from a study of radiation and T cells in renal cell carcinoma. Germline V gives CDR1 SQVTM, CDR2 ANQGSEA. The CDR3 loop spans 13 amino acids. V was pared by 6 bases and J by 3 bases, with 14 bases between. Measured with immunoSEQ multiplex PCR; TCRdb has only the in-frame clones, and not every one. The sample has roughly 120,000 clones, approximately 80% seen once. In its sample, this clone was seen a few times. Documented time point: blood 2 weeks post-SBRT. Treatment indicated: 15 Gy SBRT to primary tumor, nephrectomy 4 weeks later. This TCR was recovered from a woman aged 55 to 70 with renal cell carcinoma. The chain carries TRBV29-1 and TRBJ1-2; D is possibly TRBD1 (6 bases). Here the sequenced sample was blood, taken from a patient whose treatment included radiotherapy and nephrectomy. The CDR3 DNA reads as TGCAGCGTAAGGACAGAGGTGGACTATGGCTACACCTTC. It yields the protein CSVRTEVDYGYTF.